This T cell receptor (beta chain) was profiled in a study of blood T cell repertoires in COVID-19. Assay used: immunoSEQ multiplex PCR; TCRdb lists only in-frame clones, some missing. The table shows around 260,000 clones, with 85% to 90% occurring only once. Per germline, CDR1 MNHEY and CDR2 SMNVEV (reference sequence). The CDR3 covers 16 residues. V was trimmed by 6 bases and J by 0 bases, leaving 15 bases between them. The TCR was taken from a man younger than 45 with acute or convalescent COVID-19. Sequences were obtained from peripheral blood. The chain is built from TRBV27 and TRBJ1-3, with a weak D call TRBD1 (5 bases). This CDR3 reads CASSPAGDYSGNTIYF. CDR3 nucleotide sequence: TGTGCCAGCAGCCCGGCTGGGGACTACTCTGGAAACACCATATATTTT.